Included here is one T cell receptor beta chain sequence, with context. The antigen remains unidentified. These data come from a study of T cell responses to AZD1222 COVID-19 vaccine. Study results and limitations: CD4 TCRs associated with vaccination spanned spike, dominating at 160-218 and 743-854.

Sequencing used immunoSEQ multiplex PCR; TCRdb keeps in-frame clones, though not all of them. Of tens of thousands of clones listed, approximately 83% were seen once; the top ten hold approximately 18%. This CDR3 is built from 15 residues. With 1 base removed from V and 4 bases from J, the gap between germline ends came to 9 bases. Germline V gene sequence: CDR1 SGHRS, CDR2 YFSETQ. This clonotype was sampled from an adult in good health. This sample comprised peripheral blood, obtained on day 0 of AZD1222 vaccination. V is TRBV5-1 and J is TRBJ1-6; D not resolved. The CDR3 spells CASSLSGDYNSPLHF. The CDR3 DNA follows: TGCGCCAGCAGCTTGTCGGGTGATTATAATTCACCCCTCCACTTT.